These T cell receptor beta chains were read from a single sample in a study of blood T cell repertoires in COVID-19. Sequencing used immunoSEQ multiplex PCR; TCRdb keeps in-frame clones, though not all of them. The sample has 25,000 to 30,000 clones, over 75% seen once. The sequenced sample consisted of peripheral blood. These receptors were taken from a man in his 70s with active COVID-19. Both conserved end residues are part of each CDR3. Fields, in order: CDR3 protein, J gene, V gene.

CASSHSTDTQYF	TRBJ2-3	TRBV12-3/TRBV12-4
CASSPPSAGGRNTQYF	TRBJ2-3	TRBV7-2
CAWSVFGESPLHF	TRBJ1-6	TRBV30
CSASTASGGANEQYF	TRBJ2-7	TRBV20-1
CASRLSGQGAGYGYTF	TRBJ1-2	TRBV28
CATRWEGWDTEAFF	TRBJ1-1	TRBV10-2
CASSSGGTNYGYTF	TRBJ1-2	TRBV5-1
CASSSPEGETQYF	TRBJ2-5	TRBV11-3
CASSLGDRKETQYF	TRBJ2-5	TRBV5-4
CASSQAQGANYGEQFF	TRBJ2-1	TRBV4-2
CAISEAGGDGTGELFF	TRBJ2-2	TRBV10-3
CASSPPDRVHGYTF	TRBJ1-2	TRBV28
CASSQVWTADGYGYTF	TRBJ1-2	TRBV14
CASTSRQGRFYGYTF	TRBJ1-2	TRBV13
CASSEQTNTGELFF	TRBJ2-2	TRBV2